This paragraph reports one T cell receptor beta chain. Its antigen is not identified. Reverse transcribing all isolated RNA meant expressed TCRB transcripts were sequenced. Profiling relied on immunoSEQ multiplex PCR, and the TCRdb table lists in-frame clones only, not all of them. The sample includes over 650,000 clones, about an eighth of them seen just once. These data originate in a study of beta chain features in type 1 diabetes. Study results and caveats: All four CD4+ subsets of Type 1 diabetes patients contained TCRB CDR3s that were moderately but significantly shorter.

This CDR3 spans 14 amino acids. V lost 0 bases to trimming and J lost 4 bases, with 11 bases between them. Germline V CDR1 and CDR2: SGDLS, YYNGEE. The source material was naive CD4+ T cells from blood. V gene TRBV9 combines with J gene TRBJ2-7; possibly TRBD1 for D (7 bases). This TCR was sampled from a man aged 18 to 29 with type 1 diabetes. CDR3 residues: CASSVGRGDYEQYF. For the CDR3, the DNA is TGTGCCAGCAGCGTAGGCAGGGGGGATTACGAGCAGTACTTC.